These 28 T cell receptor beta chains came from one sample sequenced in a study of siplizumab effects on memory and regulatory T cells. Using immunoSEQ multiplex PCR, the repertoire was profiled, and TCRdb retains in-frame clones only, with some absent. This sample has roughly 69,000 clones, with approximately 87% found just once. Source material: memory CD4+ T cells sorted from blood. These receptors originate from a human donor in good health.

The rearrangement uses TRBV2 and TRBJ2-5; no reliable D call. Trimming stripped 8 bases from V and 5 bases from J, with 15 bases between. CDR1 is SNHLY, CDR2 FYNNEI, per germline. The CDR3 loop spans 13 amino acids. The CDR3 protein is CASGPVGPETQYF. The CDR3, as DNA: TGTGCCAGCGGCCCTGTGGGTCCGGAGACCCAGTACTTC.

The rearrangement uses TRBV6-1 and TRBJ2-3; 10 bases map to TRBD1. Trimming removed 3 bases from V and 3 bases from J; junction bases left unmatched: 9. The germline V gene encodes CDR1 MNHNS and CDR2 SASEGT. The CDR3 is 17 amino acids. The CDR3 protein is CASSEAIGQGVTDTQYF. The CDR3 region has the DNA TGTGCCAGCAGTGAGGCTATTGGACAGGGGGTAACAGATACGCAGTATTTT.

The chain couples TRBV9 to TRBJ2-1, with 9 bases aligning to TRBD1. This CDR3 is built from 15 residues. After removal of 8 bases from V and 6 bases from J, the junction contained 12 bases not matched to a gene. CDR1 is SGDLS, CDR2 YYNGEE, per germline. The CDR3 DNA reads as TGTGCCAGTTCACCGCGGGACAGGGCCATCAATGAGCAGTTCTTC. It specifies CASSPRDRAINEQFF.

The CDR3 DNA is TGTGCCAGCAGCTCCACAGGGAGCTCCTATAATTCACCCCTCCACTTT. Protein sequence: CASSSTGSSYNSPLHF. The chain employs TRBV7-9 and TRBJ1-6; D may be TRBD1 (6 bases). Looked up from germline, CDR1 is SEHNR and CDR2 is FQNEAQ (reference sequence). Trimming took 4 bases from V and 0 from J, leaving 10 bases between them. This CDR3 has 16 residues.

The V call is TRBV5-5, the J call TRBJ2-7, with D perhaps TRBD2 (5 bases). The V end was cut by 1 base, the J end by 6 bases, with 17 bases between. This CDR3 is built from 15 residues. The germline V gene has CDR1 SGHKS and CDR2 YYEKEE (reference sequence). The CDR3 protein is CASSLYGKIASEQYF. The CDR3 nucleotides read TGTGCCAGCAGCTTGTACGGGAAAATAGCCTCCGAGCAGTACTTC. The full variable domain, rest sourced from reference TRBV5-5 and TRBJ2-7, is DAGVTQSPTHLIKTRGQQVTLRCSPISGHKSVSWYQQVLGQGPQFIFQYYEKEERGRGNFPDRFSARQFPNYSSELNVNALLLGDSALYLCASSLYGKIASEQYFGPGTRLTVT.

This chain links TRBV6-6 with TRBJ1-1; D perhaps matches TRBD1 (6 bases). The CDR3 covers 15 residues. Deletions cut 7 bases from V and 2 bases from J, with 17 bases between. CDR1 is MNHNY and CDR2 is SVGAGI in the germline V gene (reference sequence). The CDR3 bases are TGTGCCAGCACCGAGAACAGGGTTAGTAACACTGAAGCTTTCTTT. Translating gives CASTENRVSNTEAFF.

The DNA of the CDR3 is TGTGCCAGCAGACTAGAGGTACCGGGGGGCTATGGCTACACCTTC. Its translation is CASRLEVPGGYGYTF. The chain links TRBV6-1 to TRBJ1-2; weak D call: TRBD1 (5 bases). Trimming removed 6 bases from V and 4 bases from J, with 18 bases in between. CDR1 MNHNS and CDR2 SASEGT come from the germline V gene. The CDR3 has 15 amino acids.

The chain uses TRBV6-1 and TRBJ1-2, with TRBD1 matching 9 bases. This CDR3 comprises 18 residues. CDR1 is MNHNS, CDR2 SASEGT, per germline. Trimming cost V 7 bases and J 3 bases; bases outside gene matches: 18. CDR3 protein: CASNDGLNRGLGDYGYTF. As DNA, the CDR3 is TGTGCCAGCAATGATGGTTTGAACAGGGGGCTCGGTGACTATGGCTACACCTTC.

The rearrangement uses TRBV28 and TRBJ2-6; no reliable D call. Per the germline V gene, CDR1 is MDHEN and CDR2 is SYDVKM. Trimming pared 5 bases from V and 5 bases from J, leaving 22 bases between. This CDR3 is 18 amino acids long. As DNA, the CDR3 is TGTGCCAGCAGTCTTTTACGCTTGACACAAAGTCGGGCCAACGTCCTGACTTTC. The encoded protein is CASSLLRLTQSRANVLTF.

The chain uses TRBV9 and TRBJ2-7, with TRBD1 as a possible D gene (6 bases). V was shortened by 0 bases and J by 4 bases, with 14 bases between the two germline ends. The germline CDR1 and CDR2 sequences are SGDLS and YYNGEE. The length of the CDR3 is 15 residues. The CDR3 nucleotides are TGTGCCAGCAGCGTAGAGAGCTCTAGGGGGTACGAGCAGTACTTC. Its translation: CASSVESSRGYEQYF. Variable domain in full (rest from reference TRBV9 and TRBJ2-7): DSGVTQTPKHLITATGQRVTLRCSPRSGDLSVYWYQQSLDQGLQFLIQYYNGEERAKGNILERFSAQQFPDLHSELNLSSLELGDSALYFCASSVESSRGYEQYFGPGTRLTVT.

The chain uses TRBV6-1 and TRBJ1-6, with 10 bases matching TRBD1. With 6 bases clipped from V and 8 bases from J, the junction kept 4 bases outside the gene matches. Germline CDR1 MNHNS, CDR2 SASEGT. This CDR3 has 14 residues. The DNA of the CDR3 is TGTGCCAGCAGGCGGGACAGGGGTGATTCACCCCTCCACTTT. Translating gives CASRRDRGDSPLHF.

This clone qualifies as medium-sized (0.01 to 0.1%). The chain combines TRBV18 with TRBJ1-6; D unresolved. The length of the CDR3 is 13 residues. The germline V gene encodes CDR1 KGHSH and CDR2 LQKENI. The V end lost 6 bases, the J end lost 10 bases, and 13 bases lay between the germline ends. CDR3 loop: CASSSSTVSPLHF. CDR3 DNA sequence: TGTGCCAGCTCTTCATCCACAGTCTCACCCCTCCACTTT.

The CDR3 region is CASSPRATGTNQPQHF. Written as DNA, the CDR3 is TGTGCCAGCTCACCAAGGGCGACAGGGACGAATCAGCCCCAGCATTTT. The chain employs TRBV18 and TRBJ1-5; 7 bases map to TRBD1. The CDR3 extends over 16 amino acids. CDR1 is KGHSH, CDR2 LQKENI, per germline. Trimming at V came to 2 bases and at J to 4 bases, leaving 8 bases not matched to a gene.

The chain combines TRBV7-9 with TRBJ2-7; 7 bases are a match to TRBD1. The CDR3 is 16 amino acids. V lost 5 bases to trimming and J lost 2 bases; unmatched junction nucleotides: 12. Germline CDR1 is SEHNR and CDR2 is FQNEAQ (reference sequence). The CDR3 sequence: CASSQRGQAMTYEQYF. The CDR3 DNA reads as TGTGCCAGCAGCCAGAGAGGACAGGCCATGACCTACGAGCAGTACTTC.

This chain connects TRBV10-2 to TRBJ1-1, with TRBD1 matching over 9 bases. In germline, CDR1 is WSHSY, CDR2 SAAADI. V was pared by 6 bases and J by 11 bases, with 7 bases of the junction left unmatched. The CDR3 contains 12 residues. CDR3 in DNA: TGCGCCAGCAGAGATACAGGGGGCAATGCTTTCTTT. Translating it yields CASRDTGGNAFF.

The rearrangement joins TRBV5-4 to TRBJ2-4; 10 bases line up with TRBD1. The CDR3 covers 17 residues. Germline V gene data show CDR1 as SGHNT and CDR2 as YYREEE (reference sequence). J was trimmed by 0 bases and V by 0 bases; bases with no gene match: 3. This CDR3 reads CASSLGGTGEAKNIQYF. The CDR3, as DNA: TGTGCCAGCAGCTTGGGCGGGACAGGGGAAGCCAAAAACATTCAGTACTTC.

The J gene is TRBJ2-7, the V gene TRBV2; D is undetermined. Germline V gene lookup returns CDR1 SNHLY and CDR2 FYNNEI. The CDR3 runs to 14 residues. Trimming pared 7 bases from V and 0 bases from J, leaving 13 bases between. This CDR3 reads CASISGPYSYEQYF. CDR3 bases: TGTGCCAGCATCTCCGGGCCTTACTCCTACGAGCAGTACTTC.

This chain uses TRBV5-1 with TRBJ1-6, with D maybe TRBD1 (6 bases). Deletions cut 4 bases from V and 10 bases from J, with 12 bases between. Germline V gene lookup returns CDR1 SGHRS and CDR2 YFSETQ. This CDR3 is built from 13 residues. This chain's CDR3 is CASSIQGNSPLHF. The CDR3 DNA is TGCGCCAGCAGCATCCAGGGGAACTCACCCCTCCACTTT.

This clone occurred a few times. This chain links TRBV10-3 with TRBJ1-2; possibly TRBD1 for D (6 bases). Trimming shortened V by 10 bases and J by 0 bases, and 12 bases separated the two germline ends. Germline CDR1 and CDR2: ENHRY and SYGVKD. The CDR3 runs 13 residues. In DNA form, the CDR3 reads TGTGCCACCGCCGGGACACCTAACTATGGCTACACCTTC. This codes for CATAGTPNYGYTF.

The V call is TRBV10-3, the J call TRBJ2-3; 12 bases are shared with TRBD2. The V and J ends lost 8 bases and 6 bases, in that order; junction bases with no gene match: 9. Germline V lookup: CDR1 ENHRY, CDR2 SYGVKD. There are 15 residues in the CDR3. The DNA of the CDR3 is TGTGCCATCGCTTCTAGCGGGAGGGCCCTGGATACGCAGTATTTT. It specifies CAIASSGRALDTQYF.

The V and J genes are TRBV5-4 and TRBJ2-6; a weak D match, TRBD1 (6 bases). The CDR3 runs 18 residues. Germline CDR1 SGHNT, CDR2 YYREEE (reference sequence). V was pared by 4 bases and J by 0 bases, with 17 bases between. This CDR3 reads CASSPPGDPSSGANVLTF. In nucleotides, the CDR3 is TGTGCCAGCAGCCCACCAGGGGATCCAAGCTCTGGGGCCAACGTCCTGACTTTC.

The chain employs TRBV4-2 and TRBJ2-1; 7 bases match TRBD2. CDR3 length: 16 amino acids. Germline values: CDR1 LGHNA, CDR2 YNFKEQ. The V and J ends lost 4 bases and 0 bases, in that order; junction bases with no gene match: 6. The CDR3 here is CASSPQSGNSYNEQFF. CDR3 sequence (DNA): TGTGCCAGCAGCCCACAAAGCGGGAACTCCTACAATGAGCAGTTCTTC.

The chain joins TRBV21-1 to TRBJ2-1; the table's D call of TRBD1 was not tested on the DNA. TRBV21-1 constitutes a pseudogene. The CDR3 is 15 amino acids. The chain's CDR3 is CASSKGKDRHNEQFF. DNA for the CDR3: TGTGCCAGCAGCAAAGGAAAGGACAGACACAATGAGCAGTTCTTC.

The CDR3 DNA is TGCGCCAGCACGACCCAGGGACAGGGGAACACTGAAGCTTTCTTT. Its translation is CASTTQGQGNTEAFF. The chain has TRBV5-1 and TRBJ1-1; TRBD1 agrees at 9 bases. CDR1 and CDR2 (germline): SGHRS, YFSETQ. V shed 6 bases, J shed 1 base, and the junction held 7 bases outside the gene matches. This CDR3 is 15 amino acids long.

CDR3 DNA: TGCGCCAGCAGCTCGGACGGGAATCAGCCCCAGCATTTT. This translates into CASSSDGNQPQHF. The V call is TRBV5-1, the J call TRBJ1-5; D ambiguous. The CDR3 contains 13 residues. Germline V lookup: CDR1 SGHRS, CDR2 YFSETQ. V shed 3 bases and J shed 4 bases, with 8 bases lying between them.

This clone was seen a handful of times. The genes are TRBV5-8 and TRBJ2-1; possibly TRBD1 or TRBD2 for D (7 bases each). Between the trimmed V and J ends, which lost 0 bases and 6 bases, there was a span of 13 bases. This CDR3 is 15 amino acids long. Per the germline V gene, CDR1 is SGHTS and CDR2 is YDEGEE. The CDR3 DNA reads TGTGCCAGCAGCTTGGTGGGGGGGACAGTCAATGAGCAGTTCTTC. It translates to CASSLVGGTVNEQFF.

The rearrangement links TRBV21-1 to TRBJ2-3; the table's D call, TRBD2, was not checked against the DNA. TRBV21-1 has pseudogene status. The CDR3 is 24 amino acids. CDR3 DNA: TGTGCCAGCAGCAAAAAAGGGAATACAGGGTATTTAAGGCGAGCGGGATTTAGCACAGATACGCAGTATTTT. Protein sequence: CASSKKGNTGYLRRAGFSTDTQYF.

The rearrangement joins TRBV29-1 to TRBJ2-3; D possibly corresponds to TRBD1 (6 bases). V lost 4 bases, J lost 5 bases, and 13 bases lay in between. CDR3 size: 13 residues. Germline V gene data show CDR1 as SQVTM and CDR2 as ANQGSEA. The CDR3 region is CSVATGLRDTQYF. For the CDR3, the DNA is TGCAGCGTTGCGACAGGCCTTAGAGATACGCAGTATTTT.